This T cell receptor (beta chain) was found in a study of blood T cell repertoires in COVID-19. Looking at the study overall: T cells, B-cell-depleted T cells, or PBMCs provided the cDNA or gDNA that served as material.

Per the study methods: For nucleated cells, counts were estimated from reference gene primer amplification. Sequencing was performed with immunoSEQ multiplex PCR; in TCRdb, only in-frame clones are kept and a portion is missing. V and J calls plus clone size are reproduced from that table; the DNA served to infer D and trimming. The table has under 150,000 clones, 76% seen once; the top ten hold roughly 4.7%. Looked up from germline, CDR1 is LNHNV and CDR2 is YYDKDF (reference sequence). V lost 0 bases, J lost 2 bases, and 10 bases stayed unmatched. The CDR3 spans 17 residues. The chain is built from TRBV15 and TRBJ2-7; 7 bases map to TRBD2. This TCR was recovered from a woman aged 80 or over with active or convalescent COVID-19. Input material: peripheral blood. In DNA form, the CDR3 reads TGTGCCACCAGCAGAGATTTTGATGAAGCGGGGACCTACGAGCAGTACTTC. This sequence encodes CATSRDFDEAGTYEQYF.